This T cell receptor (beta chain) was recovered during a study of T-cell reconstitution after alpha-beta-depleted transplantation in children (dated by TCRdb to between 2015 and 2016). Background on the whole study: The study quantitatively tracked T-cell immune reconstitution after TCRalphabeta/CD19-depleted allogeneic hematopoietic cell transplantation in children using TCR repertoire profiling.

Remarks on this clonotype: Its antigen remains unidentified. Base-call qualities are not available, and no considerably larger clone is one nucleotide away.

The trim is 7 bases for V and 0 bases for J, with a gap of 15 bases between the germline ends. CDR1 MNHNS and CDR2 SASEGT were looked up in the germline V gene. Spanning cysteine to phenylalanine, the CDR3 consists of 15 amino acids. Of all the DNA, just the CDR3 is kept, 45 bases in frame from base 1. Libraries came from PCR. The instrument given in TCRdb is Illumina HiSeq 2500. To normalize quantification of the TCRbeta repertoire, the TCR libraries were built with molecular barcoding that relied on unique molecular identifiers. TCRdb handled the public reads itself, with Q25 trimming in fastp and clone calling in MiXCR, and kept productive beta chains. Rows with a matching CDR3 protein are joined into one entry that keeps the most common DNA and genes. This sample has 200,000 to 250,000 distinct CDR3 sequences in its table, and around 10% of those were observed once. The ten biggest clones cover around 6% of the sample.

This specimen was PBMCs from the stem cell graft donor, taken from the stem cell graft. This chain joins TRBV6-1 to TRBJ1-1; a confident D gene designation cannot be given. The source of this sequence is a human donor who donated a stem cell graft to a child with acute lymphoblastic leukemia. The CDR3 protein: CASTPTLLMNTEAFF. The base sequence is TGTGCCAGCACTCCGACCTTGCTGATGAACACTGAAGCTTTCTTT.